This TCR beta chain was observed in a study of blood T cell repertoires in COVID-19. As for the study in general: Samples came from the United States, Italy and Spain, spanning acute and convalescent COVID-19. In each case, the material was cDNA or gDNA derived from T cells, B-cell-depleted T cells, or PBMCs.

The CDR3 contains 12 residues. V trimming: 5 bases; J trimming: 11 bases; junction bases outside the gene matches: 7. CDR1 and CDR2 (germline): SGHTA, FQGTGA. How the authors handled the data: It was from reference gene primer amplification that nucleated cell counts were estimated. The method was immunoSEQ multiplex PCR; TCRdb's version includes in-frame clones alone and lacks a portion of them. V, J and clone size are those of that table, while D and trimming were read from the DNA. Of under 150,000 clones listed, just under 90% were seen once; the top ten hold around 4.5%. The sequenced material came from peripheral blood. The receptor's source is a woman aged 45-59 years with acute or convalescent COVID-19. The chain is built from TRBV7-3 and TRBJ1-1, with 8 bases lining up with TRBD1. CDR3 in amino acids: CASSPYRGKAFF. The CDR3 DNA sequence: TGTGCCAGCAGCCCATACAGGGGGAAGGCTTTCTTT.